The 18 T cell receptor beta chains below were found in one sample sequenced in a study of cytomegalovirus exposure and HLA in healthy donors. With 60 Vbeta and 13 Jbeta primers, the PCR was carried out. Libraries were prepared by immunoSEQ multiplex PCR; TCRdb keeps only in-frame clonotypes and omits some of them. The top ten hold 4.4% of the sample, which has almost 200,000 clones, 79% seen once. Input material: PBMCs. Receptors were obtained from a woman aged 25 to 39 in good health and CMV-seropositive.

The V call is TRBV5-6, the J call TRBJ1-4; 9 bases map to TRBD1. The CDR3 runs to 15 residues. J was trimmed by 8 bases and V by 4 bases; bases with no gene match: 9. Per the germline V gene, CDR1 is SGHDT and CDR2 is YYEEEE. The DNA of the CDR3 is TGTGCCAGCAGCCTCTGGACAGGGGAGGGGGAAAAACTGTTTTTT. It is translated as CASSLWTGEGEKLFF. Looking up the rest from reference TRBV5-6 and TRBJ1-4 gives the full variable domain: DAGVTQSPTHLIKTRGQQVTLRCSPKSGHDTVSWYQQALGQGPQFIFQYYEEEERQRGNFPDRFSGHQFPNYSSELNVNALLLGDSALYLCASSLWTGEGEKLFFGSGTQLSVL.

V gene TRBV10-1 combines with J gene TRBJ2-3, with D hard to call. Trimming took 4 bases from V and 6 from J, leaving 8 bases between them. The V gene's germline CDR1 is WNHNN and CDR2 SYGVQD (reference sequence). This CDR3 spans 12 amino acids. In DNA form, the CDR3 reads TGCGCCAGCAGTGGACAATTGGATACGCAGTATTTT. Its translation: CASSGQLDTQYF.

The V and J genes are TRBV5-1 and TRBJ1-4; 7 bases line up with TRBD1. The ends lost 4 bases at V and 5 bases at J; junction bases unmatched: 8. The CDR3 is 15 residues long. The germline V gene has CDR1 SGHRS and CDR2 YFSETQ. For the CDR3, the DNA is TGCGCCAGCAGCCCGGGGGACAGAGCGAATGAAAAACTGTTTTTT. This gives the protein CASSPGDRANEKLFF.

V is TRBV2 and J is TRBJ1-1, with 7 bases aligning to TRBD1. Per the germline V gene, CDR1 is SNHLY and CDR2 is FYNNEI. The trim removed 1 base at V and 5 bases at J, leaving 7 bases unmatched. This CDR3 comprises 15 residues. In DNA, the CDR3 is TGTGCCAGCAGTGAAGTGTTGGAGACAGGGACTGAAGCTTTCTTT. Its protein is CASSEVLETGTEAFF.

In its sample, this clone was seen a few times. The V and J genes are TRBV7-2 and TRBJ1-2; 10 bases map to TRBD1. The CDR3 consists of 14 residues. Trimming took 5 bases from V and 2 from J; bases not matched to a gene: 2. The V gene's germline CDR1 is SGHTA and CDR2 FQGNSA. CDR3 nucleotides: TGTGCCAGCAGCCCGGGACAGGGGAACTATGGCTACACCTTC. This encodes CASSPGQGNYGYTF.

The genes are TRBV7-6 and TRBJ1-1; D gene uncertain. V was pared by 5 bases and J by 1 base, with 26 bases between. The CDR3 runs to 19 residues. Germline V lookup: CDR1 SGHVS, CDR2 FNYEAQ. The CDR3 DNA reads TGTGCCAGCAGCCATGTGATCGGTTCGGGGAACGCGCGGAACACTGAAGCTTTCTTT. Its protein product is CASSHVIGSGNARNTEAFF.

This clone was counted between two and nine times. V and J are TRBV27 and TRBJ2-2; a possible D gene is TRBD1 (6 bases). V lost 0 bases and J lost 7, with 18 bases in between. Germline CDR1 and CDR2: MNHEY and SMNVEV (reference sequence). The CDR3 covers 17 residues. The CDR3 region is CASSLSLGAELVGELFF. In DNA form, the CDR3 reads TGTGCCAGCAGTTTATCGTTGGGGGCCGAATTAGTCGGGGAGCTGTTTTTT.

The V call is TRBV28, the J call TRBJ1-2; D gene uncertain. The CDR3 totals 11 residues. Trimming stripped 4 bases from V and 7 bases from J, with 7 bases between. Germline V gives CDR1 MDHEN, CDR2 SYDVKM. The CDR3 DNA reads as TGTGCCAGCAGTTCACACACTGGCTACACCTTC. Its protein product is CASSSHTGYTF.

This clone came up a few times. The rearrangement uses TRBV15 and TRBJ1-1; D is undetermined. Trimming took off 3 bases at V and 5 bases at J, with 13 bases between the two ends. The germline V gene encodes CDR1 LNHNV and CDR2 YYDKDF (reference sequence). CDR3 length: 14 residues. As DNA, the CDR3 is TGTGCCACCAGCAGGAGAGTCTCGAAGACTGAAGCTTTCTTT. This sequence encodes CATSRRVSKTEAFF.

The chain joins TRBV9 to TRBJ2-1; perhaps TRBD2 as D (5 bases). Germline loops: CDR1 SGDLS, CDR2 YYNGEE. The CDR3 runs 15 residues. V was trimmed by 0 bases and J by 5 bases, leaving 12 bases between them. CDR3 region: CASSVDPGFDNEQFF. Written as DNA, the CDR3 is TGTGCCAGCAGCGTAGATCCGGGATTTGACAATGAGCAGTTCTTC.

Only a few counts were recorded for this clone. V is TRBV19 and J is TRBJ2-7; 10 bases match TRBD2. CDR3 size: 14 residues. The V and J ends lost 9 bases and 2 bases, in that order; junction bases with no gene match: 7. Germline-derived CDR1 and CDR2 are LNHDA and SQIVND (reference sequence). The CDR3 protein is CASQAGGPAYEQYF. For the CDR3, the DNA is TGTGCCAGCCAAGCGGGAGGGCCCGCCTACGAGCAGTACTTC.

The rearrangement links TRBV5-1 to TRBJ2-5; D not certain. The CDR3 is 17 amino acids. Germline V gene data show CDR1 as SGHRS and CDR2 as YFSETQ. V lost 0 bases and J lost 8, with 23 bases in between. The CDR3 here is CASSLGHNNNPKRTQYF. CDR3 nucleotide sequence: TGCGCCAGCAGCTTGGGACACAACAATAACCCCAAGAGAACCCAGTACTTC.

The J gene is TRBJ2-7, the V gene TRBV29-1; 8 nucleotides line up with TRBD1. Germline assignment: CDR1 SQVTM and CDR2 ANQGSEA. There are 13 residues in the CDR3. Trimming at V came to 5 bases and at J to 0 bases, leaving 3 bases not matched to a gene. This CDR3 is CSVRQGSSYEQYF. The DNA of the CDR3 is TGCAGCGTTCGACAGGGGAGCTCCTACGAGCAGTACTTC.

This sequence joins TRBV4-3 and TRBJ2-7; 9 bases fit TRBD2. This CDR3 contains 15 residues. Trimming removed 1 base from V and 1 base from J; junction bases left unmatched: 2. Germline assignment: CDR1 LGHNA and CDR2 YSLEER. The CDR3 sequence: CASSQASGTSYEQYF. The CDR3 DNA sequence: TGCGCCAGCAGCCAAGCTAGCGGGACTTCCTACGAGCAGTACTTC.

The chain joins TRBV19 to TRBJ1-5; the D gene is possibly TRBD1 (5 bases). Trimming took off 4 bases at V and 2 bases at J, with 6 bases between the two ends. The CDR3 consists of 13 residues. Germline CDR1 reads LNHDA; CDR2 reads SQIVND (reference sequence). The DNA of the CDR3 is TGTGCCAGTAGTACGGGGGGCAATCAGCCCCAGCATTTT. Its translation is CASSTGGNQPQHF.

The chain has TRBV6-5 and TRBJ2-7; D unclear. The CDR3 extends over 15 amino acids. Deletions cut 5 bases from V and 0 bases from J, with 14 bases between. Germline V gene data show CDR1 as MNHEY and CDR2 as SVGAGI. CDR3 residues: CASSHPSGYSYEQYF. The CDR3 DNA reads TGTGCCAGCAGTCACCCGTCCGGGTACTCCTACGAGCAGTACTTC.

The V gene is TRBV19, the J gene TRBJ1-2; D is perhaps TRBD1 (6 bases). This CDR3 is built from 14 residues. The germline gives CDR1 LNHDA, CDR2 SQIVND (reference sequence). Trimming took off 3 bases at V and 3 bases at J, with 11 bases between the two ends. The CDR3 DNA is TGTGCCAGTAGTATCGAGGGGGGGTACTATGGCTACACCTTC. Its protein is CASSIEGGYYGYTF.

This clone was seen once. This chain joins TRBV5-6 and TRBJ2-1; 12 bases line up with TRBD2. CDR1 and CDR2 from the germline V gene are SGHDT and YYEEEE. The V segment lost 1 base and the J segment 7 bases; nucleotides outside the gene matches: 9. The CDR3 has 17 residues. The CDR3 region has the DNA TGTGCCAGCAGCTTGTATCTAGCGGGAGGGCCGGGGAATGAGCAGTTCTTC. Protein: CASSLYLAGGPGNEQFF.